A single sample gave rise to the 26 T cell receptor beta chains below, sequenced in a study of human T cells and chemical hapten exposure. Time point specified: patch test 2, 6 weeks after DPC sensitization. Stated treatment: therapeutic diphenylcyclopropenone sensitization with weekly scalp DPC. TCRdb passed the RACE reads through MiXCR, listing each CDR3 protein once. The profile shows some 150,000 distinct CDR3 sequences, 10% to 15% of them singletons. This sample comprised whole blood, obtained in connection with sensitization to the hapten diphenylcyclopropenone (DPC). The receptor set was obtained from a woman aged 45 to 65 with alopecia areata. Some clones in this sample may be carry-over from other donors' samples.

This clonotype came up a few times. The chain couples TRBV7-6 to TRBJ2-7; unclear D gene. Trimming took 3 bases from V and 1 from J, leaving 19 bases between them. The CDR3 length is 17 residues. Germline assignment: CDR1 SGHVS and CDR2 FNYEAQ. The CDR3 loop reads CASSFSPPANRSYEQYF. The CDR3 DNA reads TGTGCCAGCAGCTTCAGCCCCCCCGCCAACCGTTCCTACGAGCAGTACTTC.

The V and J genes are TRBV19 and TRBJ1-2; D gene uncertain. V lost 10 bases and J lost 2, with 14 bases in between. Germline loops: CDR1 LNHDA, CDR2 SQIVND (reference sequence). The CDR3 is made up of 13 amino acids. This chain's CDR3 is CATTRASNYGYTF. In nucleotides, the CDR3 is TGTGCCACCACCCGCGCAAGCAACTATGGCTACACCTTC.

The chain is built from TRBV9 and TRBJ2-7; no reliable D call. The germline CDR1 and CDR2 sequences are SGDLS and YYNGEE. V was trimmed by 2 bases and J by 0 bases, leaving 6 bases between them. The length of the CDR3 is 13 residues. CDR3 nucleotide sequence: TGTGCCAGCAGCGTGGCGCCCTCCTACGAGCAGTACTTC. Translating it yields CASSVAPSYEQYF.

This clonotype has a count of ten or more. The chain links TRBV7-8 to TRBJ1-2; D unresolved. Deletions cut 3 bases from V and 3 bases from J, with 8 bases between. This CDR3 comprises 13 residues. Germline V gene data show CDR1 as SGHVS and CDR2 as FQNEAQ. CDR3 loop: CASSFEGDYGYTF. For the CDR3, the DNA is TGTGCCAGCAGCTTCGAGGGCGACTATGGCTACACCTTC.

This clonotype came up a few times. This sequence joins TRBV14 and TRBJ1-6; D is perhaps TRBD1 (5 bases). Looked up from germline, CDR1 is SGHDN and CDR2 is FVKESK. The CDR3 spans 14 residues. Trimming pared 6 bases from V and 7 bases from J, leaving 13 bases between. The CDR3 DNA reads TGTGCCAGCAGTCTACAGGCTGCGAATTCACCCCTCCACTTT. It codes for CASSLQAANSPLHF.

The CDR3 sequence is CASSPSQEKTQYF. CDR3 coding DNA: TGTGCCAGCTCACCTTCCCAAGAAAAGACCCAGTACTTC. The rearrangement links TRBV18 to TRBJ2-5, with D hard to call. The CDR3 runs 13 residues. Germline-derived CDR1 and CDR2 are KGHSH and LQKENI. The V end lost 3 bases, the J end lost 6 bases, and 11 bases lay between the germline ends.

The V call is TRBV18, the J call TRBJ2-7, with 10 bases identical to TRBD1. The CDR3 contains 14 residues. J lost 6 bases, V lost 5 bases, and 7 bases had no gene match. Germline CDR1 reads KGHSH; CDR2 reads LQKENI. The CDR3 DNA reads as TGTGCCAGCTCATTACCGGGACAGGGGACCGAGCAGTACTTC. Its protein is CASSLPGQGTEQYF.

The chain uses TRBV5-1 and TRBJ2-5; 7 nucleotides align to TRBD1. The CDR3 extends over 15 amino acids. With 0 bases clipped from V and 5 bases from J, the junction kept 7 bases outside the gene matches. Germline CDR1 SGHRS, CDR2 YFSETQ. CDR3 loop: CASSLGTGVYETQYF. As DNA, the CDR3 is TGCGCCAGCAGCTTGGGGACAGGCGTATACGAGACCCAGTACTTC. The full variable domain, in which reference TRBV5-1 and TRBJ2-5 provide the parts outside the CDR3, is KAGVTQTPRYLIKTRGQQVTLSCSPISGHRSVSWYQQTPGQGLQFLFEYFSETQRNKGNFPGRFSGRQFSNSRSEMNVSTLELGDSALYLCASSLGTGVYETQYFGPGTRLLVL.

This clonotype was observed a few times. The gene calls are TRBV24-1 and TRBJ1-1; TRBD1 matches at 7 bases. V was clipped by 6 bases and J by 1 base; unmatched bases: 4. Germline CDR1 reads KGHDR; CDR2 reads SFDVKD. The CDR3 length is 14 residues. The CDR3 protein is CATSPGGRNTEAFF. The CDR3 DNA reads TGTGCCACCAGTCCAGGGGGGAGGAACACTGAAGCTTTCTTT.

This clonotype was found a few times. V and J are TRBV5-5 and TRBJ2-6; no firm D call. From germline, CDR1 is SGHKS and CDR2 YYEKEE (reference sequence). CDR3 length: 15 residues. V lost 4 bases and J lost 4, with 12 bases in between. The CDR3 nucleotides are TGTGCCAGCAGCACCCCGGCCGCAGGGGCCAACGTCCTGACTTTC. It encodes CASSTPAAGANVLTF.

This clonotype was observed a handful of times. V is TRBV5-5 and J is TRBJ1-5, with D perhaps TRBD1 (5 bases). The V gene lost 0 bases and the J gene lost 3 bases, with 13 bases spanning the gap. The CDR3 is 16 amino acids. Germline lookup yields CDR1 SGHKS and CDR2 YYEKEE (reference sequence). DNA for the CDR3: TGTGCCAGCAGCTTGGAAGGGGTAACGGTCAATCAGCCCCAGCATTTT. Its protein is CASSLEGVTVNQPQHF. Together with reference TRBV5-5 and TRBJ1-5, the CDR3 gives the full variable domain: DAGVTQSPTHLIKTRGQQVTLRCSPISGHKSVSWYQQVLGQGPQFIFQYYEKEERGRGNFPDRFSARQFPNYSSELNVNALLLGDSALYLCASSLEGVTVNQPQHFGDGTRLSIL.

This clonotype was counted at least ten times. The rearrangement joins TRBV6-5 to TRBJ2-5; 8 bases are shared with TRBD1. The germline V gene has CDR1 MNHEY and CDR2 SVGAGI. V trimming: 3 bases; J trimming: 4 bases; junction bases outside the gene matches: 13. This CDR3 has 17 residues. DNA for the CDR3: TGTGCCAGCAGTTATGGTATGGGACAGGACCTCAGAGAGACCCAGTACTTC. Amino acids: CASSYGMGQDLRETQYF.

This CDR3 reads CASSLRGTSTDTQYF. DNA of the CDR3: TGTGCCAGCAGTTTAAGGGGGACAAGCACAGATACGCAGTATTTT. The chain uses TRBV27 and TRBJ2-3, with D possibly being TRBD1 (6 bases). Germline V CDR1 and CDR2: MNHEY, SMNVEV (reference sequence). Between the trimmed V and J ends, which lost 2 bases and 0 bases, there was a span of 9 bases. This CDR3 region has 15 residues.

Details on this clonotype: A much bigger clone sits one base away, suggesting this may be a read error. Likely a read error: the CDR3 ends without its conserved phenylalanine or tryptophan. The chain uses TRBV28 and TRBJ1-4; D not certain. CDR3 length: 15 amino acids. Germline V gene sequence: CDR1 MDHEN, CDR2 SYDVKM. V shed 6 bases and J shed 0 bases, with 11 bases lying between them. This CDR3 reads CASSPPPATNEKLFI. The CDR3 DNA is TGTGCCAGCAGCCCCCCCCCAGCAACTAATGAAAAACTGTTTATT.

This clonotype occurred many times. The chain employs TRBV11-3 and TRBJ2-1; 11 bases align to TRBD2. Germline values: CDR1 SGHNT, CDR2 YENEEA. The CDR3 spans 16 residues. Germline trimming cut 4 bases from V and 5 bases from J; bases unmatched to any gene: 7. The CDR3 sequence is CASSSGTSGYHNEQFF. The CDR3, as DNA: TGTGCCAGCAGCTCCGGGACTAGCGGTTATCACAATGAGCAGTTCTTC.

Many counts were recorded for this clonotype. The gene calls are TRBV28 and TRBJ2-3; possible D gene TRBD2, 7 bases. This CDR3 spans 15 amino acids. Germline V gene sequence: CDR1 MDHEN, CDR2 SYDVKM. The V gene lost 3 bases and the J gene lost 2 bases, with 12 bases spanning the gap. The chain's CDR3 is CASSLRRGLTDTQYF. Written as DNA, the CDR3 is TGTGCCAGCAGTTTGCGGCGGGGGCTCACAGATACGCAGTATTTT.

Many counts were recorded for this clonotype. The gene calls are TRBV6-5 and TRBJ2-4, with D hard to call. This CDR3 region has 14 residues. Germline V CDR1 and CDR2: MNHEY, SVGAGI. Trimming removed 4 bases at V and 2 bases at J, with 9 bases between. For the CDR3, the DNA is TGTGCCAGCAGTTCTTCTCCTACCAAAAACATTCAGTACTTC. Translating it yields CASSSSPTKNIQYF.

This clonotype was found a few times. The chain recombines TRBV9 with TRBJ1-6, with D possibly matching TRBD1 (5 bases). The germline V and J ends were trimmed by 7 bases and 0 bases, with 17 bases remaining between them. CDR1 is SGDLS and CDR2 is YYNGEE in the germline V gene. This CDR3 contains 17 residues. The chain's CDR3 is CASGEGLTSSYNSPLHF. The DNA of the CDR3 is TGTGCCAGCGGCGAGGGACTGACGAGCTCCTATAATTCACCCCTCCACTTT.

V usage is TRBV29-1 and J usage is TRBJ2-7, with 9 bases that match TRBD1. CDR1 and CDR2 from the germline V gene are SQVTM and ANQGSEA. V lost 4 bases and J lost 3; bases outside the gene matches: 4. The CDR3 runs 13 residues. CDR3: CSVAATGGYEQYF. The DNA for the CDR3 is TGCAGCGTTGCCGCGACAGGGGGCTACGAGCAGTACTTC.

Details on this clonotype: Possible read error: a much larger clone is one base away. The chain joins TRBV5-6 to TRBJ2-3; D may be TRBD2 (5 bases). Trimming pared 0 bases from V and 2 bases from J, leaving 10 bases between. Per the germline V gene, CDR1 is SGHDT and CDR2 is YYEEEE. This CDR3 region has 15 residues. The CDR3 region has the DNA TGTGCCAGCAGCTTGGCCGAGCGGTACACAGATACGCAGTATTTT. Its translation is CASSLAERYTDTQYF. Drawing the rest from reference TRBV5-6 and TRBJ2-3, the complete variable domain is DAGVTQSPTHLIKTRGQQVTLRCSPKSGHDTVSWYQQALGQGPQFIFQYYEEEERQRGNFPDRFSGHQFPNYSSELNVNALLLGDSALYLCASSLAERYTDTQYFGPGTRLTVL.

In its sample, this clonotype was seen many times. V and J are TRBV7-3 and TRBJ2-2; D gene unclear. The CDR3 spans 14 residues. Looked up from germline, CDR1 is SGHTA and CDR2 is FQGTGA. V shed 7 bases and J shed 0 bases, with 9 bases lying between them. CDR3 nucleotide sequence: TGTGCCAGCACCATCCCCGCGAACACCGGGGAGCTGTTTTTT. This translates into CASTIPANTGELFF.

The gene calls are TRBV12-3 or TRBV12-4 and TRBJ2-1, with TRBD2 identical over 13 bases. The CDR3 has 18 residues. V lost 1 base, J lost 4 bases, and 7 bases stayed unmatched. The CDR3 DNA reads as TGTGCCAGCAGTTTAGATGGCAGGGGACTAGCGGGATACAATGAGCAGTTCTTC. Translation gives CASSLDGRGLAGYNEQFF.

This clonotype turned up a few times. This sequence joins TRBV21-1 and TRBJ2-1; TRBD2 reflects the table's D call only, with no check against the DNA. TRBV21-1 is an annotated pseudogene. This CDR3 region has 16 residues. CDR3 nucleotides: TGTGCCAGCAGCGAGGAGACTAGCGGGATAGTCCCGCCGCAGTTCTTC. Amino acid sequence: CASSEETSGIVPPQFF.

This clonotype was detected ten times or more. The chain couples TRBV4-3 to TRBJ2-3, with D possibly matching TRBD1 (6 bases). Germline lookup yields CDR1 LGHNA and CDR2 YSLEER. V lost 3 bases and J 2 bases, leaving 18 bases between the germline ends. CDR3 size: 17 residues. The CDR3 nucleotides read TGCGCCAGCAGCCAGGGGCTGACAGGCGTTAACACAGATACGCAGTATTTT. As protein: CASSQGLTGVNTDTQYF.

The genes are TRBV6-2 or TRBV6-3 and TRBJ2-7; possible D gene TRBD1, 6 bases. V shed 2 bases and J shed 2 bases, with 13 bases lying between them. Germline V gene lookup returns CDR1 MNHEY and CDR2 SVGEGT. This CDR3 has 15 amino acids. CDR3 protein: CASSYKYRETYEQYF. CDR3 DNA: TGTGCCAGCAGTTACAAGTACAGGGAGACCTACGAGCAGTACTTC.

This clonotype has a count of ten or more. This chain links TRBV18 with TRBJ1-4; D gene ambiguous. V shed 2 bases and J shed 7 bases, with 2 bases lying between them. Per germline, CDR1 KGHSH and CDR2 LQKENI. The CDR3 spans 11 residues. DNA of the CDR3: TGTGCCAGCTCACCAGGTGAAAAACTGTTTTTT. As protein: CASSPGEKLFF.